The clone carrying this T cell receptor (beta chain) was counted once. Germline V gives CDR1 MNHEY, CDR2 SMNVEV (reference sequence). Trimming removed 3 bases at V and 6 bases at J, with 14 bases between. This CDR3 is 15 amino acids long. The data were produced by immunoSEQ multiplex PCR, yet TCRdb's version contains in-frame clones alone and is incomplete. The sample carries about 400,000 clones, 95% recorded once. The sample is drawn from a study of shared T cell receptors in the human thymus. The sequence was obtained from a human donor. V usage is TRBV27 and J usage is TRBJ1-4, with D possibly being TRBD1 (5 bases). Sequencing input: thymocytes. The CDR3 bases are TGTGCCAGCAGTTTCCGGGGGGGGAGGGATGAAAAACTGTTTTTT. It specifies CASSFRGGRDEKLFF.